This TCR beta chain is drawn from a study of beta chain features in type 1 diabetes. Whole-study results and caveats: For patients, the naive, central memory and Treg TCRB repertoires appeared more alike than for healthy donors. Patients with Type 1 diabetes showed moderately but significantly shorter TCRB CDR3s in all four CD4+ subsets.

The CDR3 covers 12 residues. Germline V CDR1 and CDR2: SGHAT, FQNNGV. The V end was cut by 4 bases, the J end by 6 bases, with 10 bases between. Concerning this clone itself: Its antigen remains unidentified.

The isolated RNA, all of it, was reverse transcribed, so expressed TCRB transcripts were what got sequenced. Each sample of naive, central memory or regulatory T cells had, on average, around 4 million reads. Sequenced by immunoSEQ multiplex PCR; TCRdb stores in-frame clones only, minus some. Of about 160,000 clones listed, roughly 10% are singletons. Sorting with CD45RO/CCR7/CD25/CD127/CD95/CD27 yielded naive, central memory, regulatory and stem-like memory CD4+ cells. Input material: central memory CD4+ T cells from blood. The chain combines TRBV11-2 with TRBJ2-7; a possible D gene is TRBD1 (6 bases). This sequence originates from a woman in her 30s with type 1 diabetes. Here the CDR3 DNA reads TGTGCCAGCAGCTCGACAGGTTTCGAGCAGTACTTC. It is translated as CASSSTGFEQYF.